This TCR beta chain was sequenced in a study of identical twins. Each CDR3 protein is one row after TCRdb ran MiXCR on the 5' RACE reads. In the table there are fewer than 250,000 distinct CDR3 sequences, roughly 10% of which are singletons. The CDR3 covers 16 residues. With 6 bases clipped from V and 0 bases from J, the junction kept 7 bases outside the gene matches. Germline V gives CDR1 SGHVS, CDR2 FQNEAQ. Points from the study as a whole: Where beta out-of-frame sequences were concerned, excess twin sharing was weaker.

With regard to this clonotype: Its target is unknown.

V usage is TRBV7-8 and J usage is TRBJ2-4; 8 bases are shared with TRBD2. The receptor comes from a woman aged 18 to 35 in good health. Sequences were obtained from memory (CD45RO+) T cells sorted from blood. The DNA for the CDR3 is TGTGCCAGCAGTTTAATGGCGGGAGGAGCCAAAAACATTCAGTACTTC. Translation gives CASSLMAGGAKNIQYF.